This T cell receptor beta chain derives from a study of Ad26.COV2.S vaccination and SARS-CoV-2 variants. Study as a whole: Donor was in the COV1001 Ad26.COV2.S trial arm. Dosing was one shot or two shots 56 days apart.

Indicated treatment: roughly 18 received Ad26.COV2.S at low or high dose, single or two shots; about 5 received placebo; per-sample allocation not given. Sampling took place 63 days after the first vaccine or placebo injection. Built on an Ad26 vector, the vaccine expressed Wuhan-strain SARS-CoV-2 spike. Trimming shortened V by 0 bases and J by 4 bases, and 10 bases separated the two germline ends. The germline V gene has CDR1 LNHNV and CDR2 YYDKDF (reference sequence). The CDR3 is made up of 14 amino acids. TCRdb keeps only in-frame clones here, not all; method: immunoSEQ multiplex PCR. The sample lists 410,000 or so clones, 80% to 95% seen once, with 9.5% to 15% in the top ten.

The sequence came from a person aged 18-65 years who received the Ad26.COV2.S COVID-19 vaccine or a placebo. The chain joins TRBV15 to TRBJ2-7; D may be TRBD1 or TRBD2 (5 bases each). This specimen consisted of peripheral blood, obtained in a trial of Ad26.COV2.S vaccine versus placebo. The CDR3 is CATSREGTYYEQYF. The CDR3 DNA reads as TGTGCCACCAGCAGAGAGGGGACCTATTACGAGCAGTACTTC.